Below, 13 T cell receptor beta chains from the same sample are listed, as sequenced in a study of T cell repertoires in cytomegalovirus infection. Each CDR3 protein is one row after TCRdb ran MiXCR on the reads. The profile shows 300,000 to 400,000 distinct CDR3 sequences, over 7.5% of them singletons. Source material: PBMCs. All receptors come from a human donor in good health (CMV status not recorded). Some clones in this sample may be carry-over from other donors' samples.

This clonotype was picked up many times. The genes are TRBV6-2 or TRBV6-3 and TRBJ1-1, with D hard to call. The CDR3 consists of 13 residues. CDR1 is MNHEY, CDR2 SVGEGT, per germline. With 0 bases removed from V and 13 bases from J, the gap between germline ends came to 15 bases. The CDR3 sequence is CASSYSTQVNGFF. The DNA of the CDR3 is TGTGCCAGCAGTTACTCGACGCAGGTTAACGGTTTCTTT.

This clonotype is medium-sized. The chain recombines TRBV6-2 or TRBV6-3 with TRBJ1-1; D remains unclear. Trimming shortened V by 2 bases and J by 1 base, and 17 bases separated the two germline ends. There are 17 residues in the CDR3. From germline, CDR1 is MNHEY and CDR2 SVGEGT. CDR3 sequence (DNA): TGTGCCAGCAGTTACGAACCTATTCACCGACAGAACACTGAAGCTTTCTTT. Amino acids: CASSYEPIHRQNTEAFF.

Comment on this clonotype: Since a much larger clone is just one base distant, this may be a read error. The gene calls are TRBV5-6 and TRBJ1-5; D perhaps matches TRBD1 (6 bases). The CDR3 runs 18 residues. CDR1 and CDR2 (germline): SGHDT, YYEEEE. CDR3 nucleotides: TGTGCCAGCAGCTTGGGCAGGGGATCTTATTATAGCATTCAGCCCCAGCATTTT. Its protein is CASSLGRGSYYSIQPQHF. Full variable domain (missing parts from reference TRBV5-6 and TRBJ1-5): DAGVTQSPTHLIKTRGQQVTLRCSPKSGHDTVSWYQQALGQGPQFIFQYYEEEERQRGNFPDRFSGHQFPNYSSELNVNALLLGDSALYLCASSLGRGSYYSIQPQHFGDGTRLSIL.

This clonotype has just a few counts. V usage is TRBV6-1 and J usage is TRBJ2-2; D uncertain. V was clipped by 3 bases and J by 2 bases, with 4 bases between them. The germline V gene has CDR1 MNHNS and CDR2 SASEGT. The CDR3 runs 13 residues. CDR3 in amino acids: CASSDGNTGELFF. The CDR3 DNA sequence: TGTGCCAGCAGTGACGGTAACACCGGGGAGCTGTTTTTT.

V and J are TRBV28 and TRBJ1-2; D not resolved. This CDR3 spans 17 amino acids. V dropped 5 bases and J dropped 5 bases, with 24 bases sitting between them. Germline CDR1 reads MDHEN; CDR2 reads SYDVKM. The CDR3 DNA follows: TGTGCCAGCAGTACCTCCCCCGGACGAGGTTCGGAGTATGGCTACACCTTC. Protein: CASSTSPGRGSEYGYTF.

The chain employs TRBV27 and TRBJ2-5, with a possible D match to TRBD2 (6 bases). There are 17 residues in the CDR3. Germline V gene lookup returns CDR1 MNHEY and CDR2 SMNVEV (reference sequence). The V end lost 1 base, the J end lost 0 bases, and 15 bases lay between the germline ends. The CDR3 here is CASSLLPFSSDQETQYF. The CDR3 DNA reads TGTGCCAGCAGTTTATTACCCTTTTCTAGCGACCAAGAGACCCAGTACTTC.

V is TRBV5-5 and J is TRBJ2-1; D is perhaps TRBD2 (5 bases). Germline V gives CDR1 SGHKS, CDR2 YYEKEE (reference sequence). Trimming removed 4 bases at V and 0 bases at J, with 20 bases between. This CDR3 is built from 18 residues. CDR3 amino acids: CASSPRQAVSFSYNEQFF. CDR3 DNA sequence: TGTGCCAGCAGCCCAAGACAAGCGGTGTCTTTCTCCTACAATGAGCAGTTCTTC.

As concerns this clonotype: With a much larger clone just one base away, this may be a read error. J is TRBJ2-5 and V is TRBV12-5; 7 positions agree with TRBD1. Germline CDR1 is LGHNT and CDR2 is FRNRAP. This CDR3 is built from 16 residues. Written as DNA, the CDR3 is TGTGCTAGTGGTTCGCCCTCCGCAGGGGGAAAAGAGAGCCAGTACTTC. This codes for CASGSPSAGGKESQYF.

As to this clonotype: This may be a read error, as it is one base from a much larger clone. The chain combines TRBV7-8 with TRBJ2-5; 9 positions agree with TRBD2. The CDR3 extends over 14 amino acids. V gave up 3 bases and J gave up 9 bases; unmatched junction bases: 8. The germline gives CDR1 SGHVS, CDR2 FQNEAQ. The CDR3 protein is CASSFGLARDAQYF. In DNA form, the CDR3 reads TGTGCCAGCAGCTTCGGACTAGCGAGAGATGCCCAGTACTTC. The variable domain in full, with the rest retrieved from reference TRBV7-8 and TRBJ2-5, is GAGVSQSPRYKVAKRGQDVALRCDPISGHVSLFWYQQALGQGPEFLTYFQNEAQLDKSGLPSDRFFAERPEGSVSTLKIQRTQQEDSAVYLCASSFGLARDAQYFGPGTRLLVL.

At least ten counts were recorded for this clonotype. The rearrangement uses TRBV15 and TRBJ2-4, with 12 bases that match TRBD1. V shed 5 bases and J 8 bases; nucleotides not matched to a gene: 10. The germline V gene has CDR1 LNHNV and CDR2 YYDKDF (reference sequence). The CDR3 extends over 16 amino acids. The CDR3 region is CATSLRDRGPVDIQYF. CDR3 coding DNA: TGTGCCACCAGCCTCCGGGACAGGGGGCCGGTAGACATTCAGTACTTC.

This clonotype came up many times. In DNA form, the CDR3 reads TGTGCCAGCAGCTTGGGAAGGACAGGAAGCACAGATACGCAGTATTTT. Amino acids: CASSLGRTGSTDTQYF. V usage is TRBV7-2 and J usage is TRBJ2-3; 7 bases fit TRBD1. Per germline, CDR1 SGHTA and CDR2 FQGNSA. The CDR3 covers 16 residues. V dropped 3 bases and J dropped 0; count of bases not matched to a gene: 6.

The V and J genes are TRBV2 and TRBJ2-1, with D perhaps TRBD1 or TRBD2 (5 bases each). The V and J ends lost 5 bases and 6 bases respectively, with 8 bases between them. The CDR3 loop spans 12 amino acids. Looked up from germline, CDR1 is SNHLY and CDR2 is FYNNEI. CDR3 nucleotide sequence: TGTGCCAGCAGTCCCGGGACCAATGAGCAGTTCTTC. Its translation is CASSPGTNEQFF.

This clonotype was recorded a few times. The CDR3 loop reads CATSDRSTSGSSYNEQFF. CDR3 nucleotides: TGTGCCACCAGTGATCGCTCGACTAGCGGGAGCTCCTACAATGAGCAGTTCTTC. This sequence joins TRBV24-1 and TRBJ2-1; 12 positions agree with TRBD2. The CDR3 spans 18 residues. CDR1 is KGHDR, CDR2 SFDVKD, per germline. With 3 bases clipped from V and 0 bases from J, the junction kept 5 bases outside the gene matches.